Included here is one TCR beta chain sequence, with context. Its antigen is unknown. This sample was taken from a study of shared clonotypes between healthy human individuals. Sequencing used immunoSEQ multiplex PCR; TCRdb keeps in-frame clones, though not all of them. The sample shows 800,000 to 1,200,000 clones, approximately 80% of them seen only once. General observations from the study: Non-shared clonotypes had lower generation probabilities than those shared by all four donors. Across subsets, estimated richness was generally greater for naive than for memory populations.

Specimen: memory CD4+ T cells from PBMCs. Subset noted: CD45RA-negative fraction. This receptor was identified in a man between 18 and 35 years old in good health. Some clones in this sample may be carry-over from other donors' samples.

CDR3 DNA sequence: TGTGCCAGCAGCCCGCTAACAACAGGGGCTTCGTACAATGAGCAGTTCTTC. It translates to CASSPLTTGASYNEQFF. The rearrangement joins TRBV28 to TRBJ2-1; TRBD1 matches 7 bases. Germline loops: CDR1 MDHEN, CDR2 SYDVKM. The V segment lost 6 bases and the J segment 4 bases; nucleotides outside the gene matches: 15. The CDR3 runs to 17 residues.